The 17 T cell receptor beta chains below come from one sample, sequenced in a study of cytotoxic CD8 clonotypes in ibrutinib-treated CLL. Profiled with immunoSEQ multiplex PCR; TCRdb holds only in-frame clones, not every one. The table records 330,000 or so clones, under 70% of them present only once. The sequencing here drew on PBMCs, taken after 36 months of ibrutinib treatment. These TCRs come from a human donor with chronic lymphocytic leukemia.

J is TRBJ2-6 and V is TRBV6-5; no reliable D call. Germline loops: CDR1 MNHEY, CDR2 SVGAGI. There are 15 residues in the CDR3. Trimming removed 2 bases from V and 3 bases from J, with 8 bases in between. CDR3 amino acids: CASSYGVSGANVLTF. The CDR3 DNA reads TGTGCCAGCAGTTACGGTGTTAGTGGGGCCAACGTCCTGACTTTC.

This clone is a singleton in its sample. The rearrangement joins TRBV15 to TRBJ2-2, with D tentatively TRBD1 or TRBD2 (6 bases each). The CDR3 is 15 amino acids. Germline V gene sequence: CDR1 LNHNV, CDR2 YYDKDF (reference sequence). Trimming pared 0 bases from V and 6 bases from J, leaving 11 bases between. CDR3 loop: CATSREYREAGELFF. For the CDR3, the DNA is TGTGCCACCAGCAGAGAATACAGGGAGGCCGGGGAGCTGTTTTTT.

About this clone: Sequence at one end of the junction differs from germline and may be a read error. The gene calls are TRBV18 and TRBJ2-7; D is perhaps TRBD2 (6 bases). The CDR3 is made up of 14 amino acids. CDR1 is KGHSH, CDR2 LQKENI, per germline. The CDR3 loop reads CASSPLANFYEQYF. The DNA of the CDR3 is TGTGCCAGCTCCCCACTAGCAAACTTCTACGAGCAGTACTTC.

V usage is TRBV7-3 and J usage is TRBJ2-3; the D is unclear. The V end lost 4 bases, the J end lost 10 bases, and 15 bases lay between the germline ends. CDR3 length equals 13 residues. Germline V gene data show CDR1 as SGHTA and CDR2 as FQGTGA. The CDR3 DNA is TGTGCCAGCAGCTACCTACAGAGTGCCTCGCAGTATTTT. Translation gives CASSYLQSASQYF.

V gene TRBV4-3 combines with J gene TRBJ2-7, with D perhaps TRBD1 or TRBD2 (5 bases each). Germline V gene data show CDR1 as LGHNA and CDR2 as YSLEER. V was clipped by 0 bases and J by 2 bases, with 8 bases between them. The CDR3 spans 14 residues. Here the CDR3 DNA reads TGCGCCAGCAGCCAAGATCAGGGACCCTACGAGCAGTACTTC. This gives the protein CASSQDQGPYEQYF.

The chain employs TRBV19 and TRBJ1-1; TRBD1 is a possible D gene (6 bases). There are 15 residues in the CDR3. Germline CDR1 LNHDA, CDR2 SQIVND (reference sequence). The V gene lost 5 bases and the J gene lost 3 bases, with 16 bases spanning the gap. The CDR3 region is CASSAQGRVYTEAFF. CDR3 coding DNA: TGTGCCAGTAGTGCACAGGGAAGGGTGTACACTGAAGCTTTCTTT.

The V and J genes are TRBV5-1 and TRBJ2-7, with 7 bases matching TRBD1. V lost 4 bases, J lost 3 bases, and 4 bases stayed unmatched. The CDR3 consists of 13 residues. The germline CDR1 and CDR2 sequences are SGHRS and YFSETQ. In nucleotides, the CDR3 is TGCGCCAGCAGCATGGGACAGAGCTACGAGCAGTACTTC. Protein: CASSMGQSYEQYF.

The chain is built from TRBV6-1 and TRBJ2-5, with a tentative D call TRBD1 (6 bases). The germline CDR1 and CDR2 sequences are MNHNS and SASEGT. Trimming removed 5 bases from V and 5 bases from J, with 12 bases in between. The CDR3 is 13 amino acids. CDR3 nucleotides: TGTGCCAGCAGTCCCTGGGGGCGGGAGACCCAGTACTTC. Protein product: CASSPWGRETQYF.

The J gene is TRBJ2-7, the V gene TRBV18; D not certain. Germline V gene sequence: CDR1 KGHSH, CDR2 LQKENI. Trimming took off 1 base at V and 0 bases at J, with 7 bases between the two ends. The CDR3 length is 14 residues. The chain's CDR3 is CASSPRANSYEQYF. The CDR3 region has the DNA TGTGCCAGCTCACCACGAGCCAACTCCTACGAGCAGTACTTC.

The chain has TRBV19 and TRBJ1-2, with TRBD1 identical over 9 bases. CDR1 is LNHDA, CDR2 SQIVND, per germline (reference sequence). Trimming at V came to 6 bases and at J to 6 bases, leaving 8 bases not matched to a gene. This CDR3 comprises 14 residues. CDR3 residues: CASSRTGGADGYTF. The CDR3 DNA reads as TGTGCCAGTAGCCGCACAGGGGGCGCCGATGGCTACACCTTC.

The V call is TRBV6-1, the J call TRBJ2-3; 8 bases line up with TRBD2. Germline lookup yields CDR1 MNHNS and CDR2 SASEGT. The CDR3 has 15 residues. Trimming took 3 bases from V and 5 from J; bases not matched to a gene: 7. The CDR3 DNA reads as TGTGCCAGCAGTGAGCTTAGCGGGGTTATAGATACGCAGTATTTT. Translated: CASSELSGVIDTQYF.

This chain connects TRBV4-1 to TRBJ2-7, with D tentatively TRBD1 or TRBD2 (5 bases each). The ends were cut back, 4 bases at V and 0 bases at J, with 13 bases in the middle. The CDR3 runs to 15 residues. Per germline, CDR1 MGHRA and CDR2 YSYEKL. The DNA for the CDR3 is TGCGCCAGCAGCCCCCGGGACGGGTTCTCCTACGAGCAGTACTTC. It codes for CASSPRDGFSYEQYF.

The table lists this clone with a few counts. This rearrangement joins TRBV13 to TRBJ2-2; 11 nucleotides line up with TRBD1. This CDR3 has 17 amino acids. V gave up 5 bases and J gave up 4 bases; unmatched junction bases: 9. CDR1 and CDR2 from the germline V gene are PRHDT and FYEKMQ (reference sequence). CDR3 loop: CASSPTTGTGGTGELFF. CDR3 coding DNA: TGTGCCAGCAGCCCCACAACCGGGACAGGGGGCACCGGGGAGCTGTTTTTT. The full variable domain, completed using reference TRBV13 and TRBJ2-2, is AAGVIQSPRHLIKEKRETATLKCYPIPRHDTVYWYQQGPGQDPQFLISFYEKMQSDKGSIPDRFSAQQFSDYHSELNMSSLELGDSALYFCASSPTTGTGGTGELFFGEGSRLTVL.

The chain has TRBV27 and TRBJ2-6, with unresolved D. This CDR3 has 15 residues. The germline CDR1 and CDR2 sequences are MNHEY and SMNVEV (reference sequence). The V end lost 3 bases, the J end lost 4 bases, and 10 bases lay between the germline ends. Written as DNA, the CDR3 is TGTGCCAGCAGTTTGTACCGGGCCGGGGCCAACGTCCTGACTTTC. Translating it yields CASSLYRAGANVLTF.

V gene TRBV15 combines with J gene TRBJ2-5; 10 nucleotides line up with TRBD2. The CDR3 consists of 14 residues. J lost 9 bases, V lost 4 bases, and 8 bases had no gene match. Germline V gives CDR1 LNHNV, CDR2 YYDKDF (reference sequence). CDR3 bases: TGTGCCACCAGCATAACTAGCGGGGAGGGGTCCCAGTACTTC. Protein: CATSITSGEGSQYF.

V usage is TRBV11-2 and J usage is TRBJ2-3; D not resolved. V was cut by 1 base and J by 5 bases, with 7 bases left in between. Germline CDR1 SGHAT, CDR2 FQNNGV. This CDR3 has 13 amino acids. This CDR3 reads CASSLVVGDTQYF. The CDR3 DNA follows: TGTGCCAGCAGCTTAGTGGTTGGAGATACGCAGTATTTT.

CDR3 DNA: TGTGCCAGCAGCACGCCACGACAGGACTCCTACGAGCAGTACTTC. It translates to CASSTPRQDSYEQYF. The chain links TRBV28 to TRBJ2-7; TRBD1 might be the D (6 bases). The CDR3 sequence is 15 residues long. The V end lost 6 bases, the J end lost 0 bases, and 15 bases lay between the germline ends. Germline CDR1 reads MDHEN; CDR2 reads SYDVKM.